This T cell receptor (beta chain) came from a study of cytomegalovirus exposure and HLA in healthy donors. Study outcomes and limitations: Across donors, most TCRs were seen rarely, yet some public ones were widespread.

PCR used 60 Vbeta primers and 13 Jbeta primers. Clones were read by immunoSEQ multiplex PCR, and TCRdb kept only the in-frame ones, dropping some. The table records 110,000 to 150,000 clones, less than 9.5% of them present only once. This clone was observed a few times. Its antigen is as yet unknown. The CDR3 extends over 13 amino acids. Germline CDR1 and CDR2: SQVTM and ANQGSEA. Trimming removed 4 bases at V and 8 bases at J, with 17 bases between. The chain couples TRBV29-1 to TRBJ1-2; a weak D match, TRBD1 (5 bases). Sequences were obtained from PBMCs. The TCR was taken from a male donor in good health and CMV-seronegative. The CDR3 bases are TGCAGCGTTGTGCAGGACACGGTCGGGGGCTACACCTTC. Residues: CSVVQDTVGGYTF.